The T cell receptor (beta chain) described here comes from a study of blood T cell repertoires in COVID-19. Study members were between about 18 and 90 years old and lived in some 26 US regions. Participants were placed into cohorts based on the clinical history they reported. In the study's own analysis: Nucleated cell number was recorded as an estimate derived from reference gene primer amplification. Produced via immunoSEQ multiplex PCR; TCRdb's table is partial and in-frame only. Clone size and the V and J calls come from that table; the DNA yielded D and trimming. This sample has under 250,000 clones; roughly 85% occur once, and the top ten carry approximately 9.6%. This TCR derives from a woman between 50 and 59 years old with acute COVID-19. Sequences were obtained from PBMCs or T cells enriched from blood (not recorded which).

In nucleotides, the CDR3 is TGTGCCAGCAGCTTGGTCGGACAGGCAGCTAACTATGGCTACACCTTC. Amino acid sequence: CASSLVGQAANYGYTF. This chain connects TRBV7-2 to TRBJ1-2; TRBD1 aligns across 7 bases. After removal of 3 bases from V and 0 bases from J, the junction contained 7 bases not matched to a gene. Germline CDR1 SGHTA, CDR2 FQGNSA. The CDR3 sequence is 16 residues long. The complete variable domain, with remaining parts taken from reference TRBV7-2 and TRBJ1-2, reads GAGVSQSPSNKVTEKGKDVELRCDPISGHTALYWYRQSLGQGLEFLIYFQGNSAPDKSGLPSDRFSAERTGGSVSTLTIQRTQQEDSAVYLCASSLVGQAANYGYTFGSGTRLTVV.